The T cell receptor (beta chain) described here comes from a study of blood T cell repertoires in COVID-19. Turning to the study itself: Acute and convalescent COVID-19 samples came from the United States, Italy and Spain. Sample material is recorded as cDNA or gDNA derived from T cells, B-cell-depleted T cells, or PBMCs.

As handled by the study authors: Estimates of nucleated cell counts were drawn from the amplification of reference gene primers. Here immunoSEQ multiplex PCR was the method, and the copy in TCRdb shows in-frame clones only, minus some. The V and J calls and the clone size are those of that table, but D and trimming were determined from the DNA. The table lists under 130,000 clones, 84% of them singletons. V lost 1 base and J 1 base, leaving 5 bases between the germline ends. Germline V CDR1 and CDR2: SGDLS, YYNGEE. This CDR3 comprises 13 residues. This TCR was sampled from a human donor in a cohort sampled during active COVID-19. What was sequenced was peripheral blood. V gene TRBV9 combines with J gene TRBJ1-1; D not resolved. CDR3 in amino acids: CASSVHKNTEAFF. DNA of the CDR3: TGTGCCAGCAGCGTACACAAGAACACTGAAGCTTTCTTT.